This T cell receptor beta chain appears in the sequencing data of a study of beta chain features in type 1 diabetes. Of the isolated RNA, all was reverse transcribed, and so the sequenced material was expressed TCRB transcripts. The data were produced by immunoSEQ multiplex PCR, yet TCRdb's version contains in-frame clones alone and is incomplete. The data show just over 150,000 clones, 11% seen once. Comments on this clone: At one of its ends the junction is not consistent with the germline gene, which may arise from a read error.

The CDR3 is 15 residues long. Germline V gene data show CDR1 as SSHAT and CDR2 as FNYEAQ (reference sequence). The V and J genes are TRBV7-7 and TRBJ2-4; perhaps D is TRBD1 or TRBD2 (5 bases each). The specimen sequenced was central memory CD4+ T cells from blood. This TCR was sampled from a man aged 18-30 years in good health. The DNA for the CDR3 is TGTGCTAGCAGCTTAGAGGGGAGAGCCAAAAACATTCAGTACTTC. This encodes CASSLEGRAKNIQYF.